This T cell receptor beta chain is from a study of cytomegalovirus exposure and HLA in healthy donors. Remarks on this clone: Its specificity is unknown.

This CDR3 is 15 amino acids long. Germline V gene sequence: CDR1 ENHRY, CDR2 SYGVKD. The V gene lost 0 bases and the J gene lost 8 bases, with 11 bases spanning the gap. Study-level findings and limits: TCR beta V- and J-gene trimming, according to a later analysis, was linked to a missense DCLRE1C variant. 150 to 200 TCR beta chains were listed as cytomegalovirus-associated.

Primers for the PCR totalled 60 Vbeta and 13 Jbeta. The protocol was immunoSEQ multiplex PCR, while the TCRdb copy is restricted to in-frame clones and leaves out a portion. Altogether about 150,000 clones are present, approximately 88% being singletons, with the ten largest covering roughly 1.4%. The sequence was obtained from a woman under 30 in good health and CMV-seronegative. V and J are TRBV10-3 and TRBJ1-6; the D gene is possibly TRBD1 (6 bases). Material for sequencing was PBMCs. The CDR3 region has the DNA TGTGCCATCAGTGAGTCTGGACAGAGGGATTCACCCCTCCACTTT. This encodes CAISESGQRDSPLHF.